These 14 T cell receptor beta chains were sequenced from one sample in a study of T-cell memory formation after mild COVID-19. TCRdb ran MiXCR on the 5' RACE reads and lists one entry per CDR3 protein. The table lists around 300,000 distinct CDR3 sequences, around an eighth of them singletons. Sequenced material: PBMCs or a T cell subset sorted from them (not recorded which). The source of these receptors is a man aged 18 to 35 who had mild COVID-19 (a few samples of this study predate the infection). Cell type and time point are not known.

The sample holds a few counts of this clonotype. This chain joins TRBV6-6 and TRBJ2-3; D is tentatively TRBD1 or TRBD2 (5 bases each). Trimming cost V 2 bases and J 2 bases, with 14 bases left between them. Germline V CDR1 and CDR2: MNHNY, SVGAGI (reference sequence). This CDR3 region has 16 residues. The CDR3 DNA reads TGTGCCAGCAGTTACCCGCCGGGACGGGACACAGATACGCAGTATTTT. This encodes CASSYPPGRDTDTQYF.

The genes are TRBV12-3 or TRBV12-4 and TRBJ1-5, with 7 bases that match TRBD1. Trimming removed 7 bases from V and 4 bases from J; junction bases left unmatched: 7. This CDR3 comprises 14 residues. Written as DNA, the CDR3 is TGTGCCAGCACCCTGACAGGGTCTAATCAGCCCCAGCATTTT. Protein sequence: CASTLTGSNQPQHF.

This clonotype was detected many times. The chain combines TRBV6-5 with TRBJ1-1; D unclear. V dropped 0 bases and J dropped 1 base, with 3 bases sitting between them. The CDR3 totals 13 residues. In germline, CDR1 is MNHEY, CDR2 SVGAGI. CDR3 loop: CASSYSQNTEAFF. CDR3 nucleotides: TGTGCCAGCAGTTACTCACAGAACACTGAAGCTTTCTTT.

This clonotype occurred a few times. This chain connects TRBV29-1 to TRBJ2-3, with 8 bases identical to TRBD1. The V gene's germline CDR1 is SQVTM and CDR2 ANQGSEA. With V trimmed by 8 bases and J by 5 bases, 21 bases remained unmatched. The CDR3 length is 17 residues. Here the CDR3 reads CSIRSYGGRGRGDTQYF. The CDR3 DNA follows: TGCAGCATCCGATCCTACGGCGGCAGGGGGCGAGGAGATACGCAGTATTTT.

This clonotype occurred a few times. The rearrangement joins TRBV11-2 to TRBJ2-2; 8 positions match TRBD1. V lost 4 bases and J lost 2; bases outside the gene matches: 3. CDR3 size: 15 residues. CDR1 SGHAT and CDR2 FQNNGV come from the germline V gene. The CDR3 nucleotides are TGTGCCAGCAGCTCGGACAGGGACAACACCGGGGAGCTGTTTTTT. Residues: CASSSDRDNTGELFF. Complete variable domain (other parts from reference TRBV11-2 and TRBJ2-2): EAGVAQSPRYKIIEKRQSVAFWCNPISGHATLYWYQQILGQGPKLLIQFQNNGVVDDSQLPKDRFSAERLKGVDSTLKIQPAKLEDSAVYLCASSSDRDNTGELFFGEGSRLTVL.

The CDR3 DNA reads as TGTGCCAGCAGTTGGGGACGCTGGGTGGCGCCCCAGCATTTT. This codes for CASSWGRWVAPQHF. The rearrangement links TRBV28 to TRBJ1-5, with D possibly TRBD1 on 5 matching bases. The CDR3 has 14 amino acids. The V end was cut by 4 bases, the J end by 9 bases, with 16 bases between. Germline V lookup: CDR1 MDHEN, CDR2 SYDVKM. Variable domain in full (rest from reference TRBV28 and TRBJ1-5): DVKVTQSSRYLVKRTGEKVFLECVQDMDHENMFWYRQDPGLGLRLIYFSYDVKMKEKGDIPEGYSVSREKKERFSLILESASTNQTSMYLCASSWGRWVAPQHFGDGTRLSIL.

The CDR3 region is CASSESGTGETQYF. The DNA for the CDR3 is TGCGCCAGCAGTGAGTCGGGGACTGGAGAGACCCAGTACTTC. This chain links TRBV10-1 with TRBJ2-5; perhaps TRBD2 as D (6 bases). This CDR3 comprises 14 residues. CDR1 is WNHNN, CDR2 SYGVQD, per germline (reference sequence). The V end was cut by 0 bases, the J end by 4 bases, with 9 bases between.

The chain carries TRBV5-1 and TRBJ2-2; D is uncertain. Between the trimmed V and J ends, which lost 0 bases and 9 bases, there was a span of 9 bases. From germline, CDR1 is SGHRS and CDR2 YFSETQ. The CDR3 covers 13 residues. The CDR3 bases are TGCGCCAGCAGCTTGGGGGCCTCCCGGGAGCTGTTTTTT. It translates to CASSLGASRELFF.

CDR3 sequence reads: CASSLQSGDEQYF. CDR3 DNA sequence: TGCGCCAGCAGCTTGCAGTCAGGGGACGAGCAGTACTTC. The V and J genes are TRBV5-1 and TRBJ2-7, with D perhaps matching TRBD1 (6 bases). The CDR3 is 13 amino acids. Trimming removed 1 base from V and 5 bases from J, with 10 bases in between. Germline-derived CDR1 and CDR2 are SGHRS and YFSETQ.

This clonotype was picked up many times. J is TRBJ2-4 and V is TRBV6-5; D assignment may be TRBD1 or TRBD2 (5 bases each). With 5 bases removed from V and 8 bases from J, the gap between germline ends came to 19 bases. The CDR3 loop spans 15 amino acids. Per the germline V gene, CDR1 is MNHEY and CDR2 is SVGAGI. The CDR3 bases are TGTGCCAGCAGTAACACCGATGGGGGTTTTGACATTCAGTACTTC. It codes for CASSNTDGGFDIQYF.

This clonotype was counted a few times. The V call is TRBV5-1, the J call TRBJ1-6, with D unclear. Deletions cut 0 bases from V and 0 bases from J, with 7 bases between. This CDR3 contains 16 residues. Germline CDR1 SGHRS, CDR2 YFSETQ. CDR3 in amino acids: CASSLAGSSYNSPLHF. For the CDR3, the DNA is TGCGCCAGCAGCTTGGCGGGGAGCTCCTATAATTCACCCCTCCACTTT. The complete variable domain, with remaining parts taken from reference TRBV5-1 and TRBJ1-6, reads KAGVTQTPRYLIKTRGQQVTLSCSPISGHRSVSWYQQTPGQGLQFLFEYFSETQRNKGNFPGRFSGRQFSNSRSEMNVSTLELGDSALYLCASSLAGSSYNSPLHFGNGTRLTVT.

This chain uses TRBV7-7 with TRBJ2-5; 13 nucleotides align to TRBD2. Trimming removed 0 bases from V and 5 bases from J; junction bases left unmatched: 3. CDR1 SSHAT and CDR2 FNYEAQ come from the germline V gene (reference sequence). The CDR3 spans 16 residues. CDR3 bases: TGTGCCAGCAGCTTAGCGGGACTAGCGGGGAGTGAGACCCAGTACTTC. This sequence encodes CASSLAGLAGSETQYF. Full variable domain (outside the CDR3, taken from reference TRBV7-7 and TRBJ2-5): GAGVSQSPRYKVTKRGQDVTLRCDPISSHATLYWYQQALGQGPEFLTYFNYEAQPDKSGLPSDRFSAERPEGSISTLTIQRTEQRDSAMYRCASSLAGLAGSETQYFGPGTRLLVL.

This chain connects TRBV5-1 to TRBJ1-4; tentative D call: TRBD1 (6 bases). CDR1 is SGHRS and CDR2 is YFSETQ in the germline V gene. This CDR3 region has 12 residues. The V gene lost 7 bases and the J gene lost 8 bases, with 12 bases spanning the gap. The DNA of the CDR3 is TGCGCCAGCGCCGCCGACAGGGAAAAACTGTTTTTT. This translates into CASAADREKLFF. Full variable domain (remainder filled in from reference TRBV5-1 and TRBJ1-4): KAGVTQTPRYLIKTRGQQVTLSCSPISGHRSVSWYQQTPGQGLQFLFEYFSETQRNKGNFPGRFSGRQFSNSRSEMNVSTLELGDSALYLCASAADREKLFFGSGTQLSVL.

The sample holds many counts of this clonotype. The V gene is TRBV27, the J gene TRBJ2-7, with 7 bases matching TRBD2. This CDR3 contains 14 residues. V lost 4 bases to trimming and J lost 3 bases; unmatched junction nucleotides: 6. In germline, CDR1 is MNHEY, CDR2 SMNVEV (reference sequence). Here the CDR3 reads CASSSRGGYYEQYF. For the CDR3, the DNA is TGTGCCAGCAGTTCCCGCGGGGGTTACTACGAGCAGTACTTC.